This T cell receptor (beta chain) came from a study of blood T cell repertoires in COVID-19. Profiled with immunoSEQ multiplex PCR; TCRdb holds only in-frame clones, not every one. The sample lists under 110,000 clones; about 82% were seen once. The sequence came from an elderly man with COVID-19, enrolled during active disease. The sequenced material came from peripheral blood.

CDR3 bases: TGTGCCAGCAGCAGCTTACCCCAGGGTAGTTCTGGAAACACCATATATTTT. It codes for CASSSLPQGSSGNTIYF. The V and J genes are TRBV11-2 and TRBJ1-3; tentatively, D is TRBD1 (5 bases). Germline V gene lookup returns CDR1 SGHAT and CDR2 FQNNGV. The CDR3 contains 17 residues. The ends were cut back, 5 bases at V and 1 base at J, with 18 bases in the middle.